The rows below give T cell receptor beta chains drawn from one sample of a study of cytomegalovirus exposure and HLA in healthy donors. Clones were sequenced by immunoSEQ multiplex PCR, and TCRdb holds only the in-frame ones, with some missing. The table lists roughly 180,000 clones, roughly 70% of them singletons. The sequenced sample consisted of PBMCs. The receptors stem from a male donor in good health and CMV-seronegative. CDR3s include the opening cysteine and the closing phenylalanine or tryptophan. A D gene is named only where the DNA matches it firmly. Expanded clones are given a class, and other clones once, few, many or no size at all.

j_call,clone_size,d_call,v_call,cdr3_nt,cdr3_aa
TRBJ2-1,few,NA,TRBV27,TGTGCCAGCAGTTTAGGGGGCAGTTACAATGAGCAGTTCTTC,CASSLGGSYNEQFF
TRBJ2-2,NA,TRBD1,TRBV9,TGTGCCAGCAGCGTAGGACAGGGGATAACCGGGGAGCTGTTTTTT,CASSVGQGITGELFF
TRBJ2-1,NA,TRBD2,TRBV27,TGTGCCAGCAGTTCCCCTGGCGGGAGGGGTTTCTTC,CASSSPGGRGFF
TRBJ1-6,NA,NA,TRBV10-1,TGCGCCAGCAGTGAGACAGAGAATTCACCCCTCCACTTT,CASSETENSPLHF
TRBJ1-2,NA,TRBD1,TRBV4-3,TGCGCCAGCAGCCTGATTTTGACAGGGCGTAACTATGGCTACACCTTC,CASSLILTGRNYGYTF
TRBJ1-5,NA,NA,TRBV28,TGTGCCAGCAGTTTACGCGGGAAAGGGAATCAGCCCCAGCATTTT,CASSLRGKGNQPQHF
TRBJ2-1,NA,TRBD2,TRBV9,TGTGCCAGCAGCGTAGAGGGACTAGCTAGTTGGAATGAGCAGTTCTTC,CASSVEGLASWNEQFF
TRBJ2-1,NA,NA,TRBV15,TGTGCCACCAGCAGGGAGTTCTCCTACAATGAGCAGTTCTTC,CATSREFSYNEQFF
TRBJ2-7,NA,NA,TRBV6-1,TGTGCCAGCAGTGAAGCGGGAAGGGGCACCTCCTACGAGCAGTACTTC,CASSEAGRGTSYEQYF
TRBJ1-2,NA,TRBD1,TRBV29-1,TGCAGCGTGGCCGGGACAGGGATTAACTATGGCTACACCTTC,CSVAGTGINYGYTF
TRBJ2-7,NA,TRBD1,TRBV19,TGTGCCAGTAGGACAGGGGCTGGCTCCTACGAGCAGTACTTC,CASRTGAGSYEQYF
TRBJ1-1,few,NA,TRBV29-1,TGCAGCGTTGACCGACTCGGCACTGAAGCTTTCTTT,CSVDRLGTEAFF
TRBJ1-3,NA,TRBD1,TRBV11-3,TGTGCCAGCAGCTTGACAGGGAATTGGAACACCATATATTTT,CASSLTGNWNTIYF
TRBJ2-1,NA,TRBD2,TRBV28,TGTGCCAGCAGCCCCCTACCTAGCGGGGTAGGACCATCCGTGCAGTTCTTC,CASSPLPSGVGPSVQFF
TRBJ1-1,NA,NA,TRBV6-1,TGTGCCAGCAGTGTCCAAGGCGGCACTGAAGCTTTCTTT,CASSVQGGTEAFF
TRBJ2-3,NA,TRBD1,TRBV28,TGTGCCAGCAGTTTAGGGACAGGGCGGAAAGATACGCAGTATTTT,CASSLGTGRKDTQYF
TRBJ1-2,NA,NA,TRBV28,TGTGCCAGCAGTTTGTCAGACTATGGCTACACCTTC,CASSLSDYGYTF
TRBJ2-1,NA,NA,TRBV7-8,TGTGCCAGCAGCAGGTTAGTTGCGGGGTCGGGAGATGAGCAGTTCTTC,CASSRLVAGSGDEQFF
TRBJ1-2,NA,NA,TRBV6-5,TGTGCCAGCAGTGAATTACAGACCTATGGCTACACCTTC,CASSELQTYGYTF
TRBJ2-7,NA,TRBD2,TRBV6-5,TGTGCCACCACGGGTTCGGCGGGAGGGCCTGGGGAGCAGTACTTC,CATTGSAGGPGEQYF
TRBJ2-5,NA,NA,TRBV6-5,TGTGCCAGCAATCTACAACAGGGTAGGGAGGAGACCCAGTACTTC,CASNLQQGREETQYF
TRBJ1-6,NA,TRBD1,TRBV30,TGTGCCTGGAGTGTTGGGACAGATCATAATTCACCCCTCCACTTT,CAWSVGTDHNSPLHF
TRBJ1-5,NA,NA,TRBV7-9,TGTGCCAGCAGGGGGGCAGGGGGCAATCAGCCCCAGCATTTT,CASRGAGGNQPQHF